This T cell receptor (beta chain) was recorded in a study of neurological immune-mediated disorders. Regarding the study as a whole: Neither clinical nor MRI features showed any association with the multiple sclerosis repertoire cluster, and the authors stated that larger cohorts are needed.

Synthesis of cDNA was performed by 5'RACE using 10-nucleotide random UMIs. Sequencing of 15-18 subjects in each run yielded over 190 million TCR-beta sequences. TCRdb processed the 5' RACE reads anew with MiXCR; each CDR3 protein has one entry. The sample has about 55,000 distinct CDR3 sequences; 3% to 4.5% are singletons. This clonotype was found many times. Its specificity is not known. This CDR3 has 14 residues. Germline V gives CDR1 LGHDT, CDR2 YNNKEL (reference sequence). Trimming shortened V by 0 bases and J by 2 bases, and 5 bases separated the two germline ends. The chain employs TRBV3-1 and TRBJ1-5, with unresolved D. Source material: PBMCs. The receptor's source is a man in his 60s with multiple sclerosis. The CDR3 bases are TGTGCCAGCAGCCAAGACTGGGGCAATCAGCCCCAGCATTTT. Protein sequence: CASSQDWGNQPQHF.